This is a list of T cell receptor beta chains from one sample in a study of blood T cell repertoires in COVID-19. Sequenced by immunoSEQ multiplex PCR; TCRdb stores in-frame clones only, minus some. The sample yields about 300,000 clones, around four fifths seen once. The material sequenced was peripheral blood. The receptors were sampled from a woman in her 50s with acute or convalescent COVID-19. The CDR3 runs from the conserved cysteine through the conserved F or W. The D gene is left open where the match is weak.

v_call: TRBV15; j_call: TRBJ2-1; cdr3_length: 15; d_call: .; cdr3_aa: CATSRDRWTDNEQFF
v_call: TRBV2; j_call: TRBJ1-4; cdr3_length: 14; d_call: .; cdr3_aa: CASSETRDDEKLFF
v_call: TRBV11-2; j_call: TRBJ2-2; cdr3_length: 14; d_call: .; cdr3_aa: CASSSTRSTGELFF
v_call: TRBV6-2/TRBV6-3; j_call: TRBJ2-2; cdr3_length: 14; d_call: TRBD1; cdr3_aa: CASSGDRVTGELFF
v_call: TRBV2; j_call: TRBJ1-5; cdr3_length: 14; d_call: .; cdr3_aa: CASSPTVGNQPQHF
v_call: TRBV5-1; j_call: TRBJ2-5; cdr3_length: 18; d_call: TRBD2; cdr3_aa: CASSIRSLFGGAEETQYF
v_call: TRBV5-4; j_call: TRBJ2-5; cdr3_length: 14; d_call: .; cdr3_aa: CASSLVAEGETQYF
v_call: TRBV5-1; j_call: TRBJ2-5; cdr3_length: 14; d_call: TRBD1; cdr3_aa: CASSATGVQETQYF
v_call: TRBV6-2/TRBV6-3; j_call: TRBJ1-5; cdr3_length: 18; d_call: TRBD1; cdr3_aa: CASSPTLRDSNSNQPQHF
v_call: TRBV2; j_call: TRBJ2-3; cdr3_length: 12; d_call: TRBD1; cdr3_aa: CASRQGANTQYF
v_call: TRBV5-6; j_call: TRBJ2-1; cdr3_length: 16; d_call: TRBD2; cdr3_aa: CASSPRGRASMGEQFF
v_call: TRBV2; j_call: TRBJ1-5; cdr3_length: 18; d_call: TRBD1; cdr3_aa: CASSRTGTGVTGNQPQHF
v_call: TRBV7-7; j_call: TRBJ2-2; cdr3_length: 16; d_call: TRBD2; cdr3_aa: CASSLKLAANTGELFF
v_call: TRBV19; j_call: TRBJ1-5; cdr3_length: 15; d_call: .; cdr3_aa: CASSPIGQLNQPQHF
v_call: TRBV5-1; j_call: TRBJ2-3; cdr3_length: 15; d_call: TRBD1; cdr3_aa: CASSPPGQGTDTQYF
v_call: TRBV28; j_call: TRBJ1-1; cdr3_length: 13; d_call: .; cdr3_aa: CASSLRSYTEAFF
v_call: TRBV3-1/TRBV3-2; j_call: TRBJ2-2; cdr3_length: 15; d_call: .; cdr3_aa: CASRNDRENTGELFF
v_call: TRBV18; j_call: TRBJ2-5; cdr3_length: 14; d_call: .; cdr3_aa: CASSSAGAQETQYF
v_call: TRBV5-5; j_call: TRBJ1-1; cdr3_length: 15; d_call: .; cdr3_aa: CASSLNSDRNTEAFF
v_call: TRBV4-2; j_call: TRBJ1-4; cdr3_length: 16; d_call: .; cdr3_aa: CASSQLYRATNEKLFF
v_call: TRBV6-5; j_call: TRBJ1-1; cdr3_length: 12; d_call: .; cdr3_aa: CASRDTGFGAFF
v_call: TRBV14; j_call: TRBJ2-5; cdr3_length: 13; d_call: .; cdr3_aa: CASSLEDRETQYF
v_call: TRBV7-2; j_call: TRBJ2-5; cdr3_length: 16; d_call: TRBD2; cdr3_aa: CASSLRTSGRDGTQYF
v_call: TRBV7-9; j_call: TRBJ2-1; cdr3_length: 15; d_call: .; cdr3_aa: CASSFGQTAYNEQFF
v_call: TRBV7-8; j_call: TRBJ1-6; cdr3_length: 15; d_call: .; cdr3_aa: CASSLSAGDNSPLHF
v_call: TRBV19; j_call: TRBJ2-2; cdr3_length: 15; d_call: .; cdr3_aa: CASSIGAANTGELFF
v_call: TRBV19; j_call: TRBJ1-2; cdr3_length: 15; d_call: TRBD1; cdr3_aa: CASREGGGTNYGYTF
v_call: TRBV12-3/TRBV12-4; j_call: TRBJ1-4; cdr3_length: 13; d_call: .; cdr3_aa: CASSLGAREKLFF
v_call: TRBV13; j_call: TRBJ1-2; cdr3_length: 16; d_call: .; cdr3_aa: CASSRRSGFDDYGYTF
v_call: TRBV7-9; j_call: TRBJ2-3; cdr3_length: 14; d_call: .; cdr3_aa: CASSREPGTDTQYF
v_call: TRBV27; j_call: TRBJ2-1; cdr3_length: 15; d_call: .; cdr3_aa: CASSLAGPSYNEQFF
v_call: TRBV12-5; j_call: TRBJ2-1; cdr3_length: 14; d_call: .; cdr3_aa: CASGEGIRTNEQFF
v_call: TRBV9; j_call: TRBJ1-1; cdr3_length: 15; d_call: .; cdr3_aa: CASSGASTMNTEAFF
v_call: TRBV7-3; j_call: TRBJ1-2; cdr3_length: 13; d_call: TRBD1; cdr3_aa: CASSRDREGGYTF
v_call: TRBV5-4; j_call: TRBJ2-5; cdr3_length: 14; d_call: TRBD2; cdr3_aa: CASRPTSGDPTQYF
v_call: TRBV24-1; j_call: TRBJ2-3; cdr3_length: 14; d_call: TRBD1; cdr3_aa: CATGKGQGVDTQYF
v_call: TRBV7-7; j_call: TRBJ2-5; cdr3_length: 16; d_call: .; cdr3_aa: CASSLGEQAAQETQYF
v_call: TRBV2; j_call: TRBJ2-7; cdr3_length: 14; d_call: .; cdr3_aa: CASSNPYRSYEQYF
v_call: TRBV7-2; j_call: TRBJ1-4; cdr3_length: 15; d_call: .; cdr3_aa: CASSLEGRVNEKLFF
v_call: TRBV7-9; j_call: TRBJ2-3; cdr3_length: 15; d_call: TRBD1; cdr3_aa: CASSLSRGPSDTQYF
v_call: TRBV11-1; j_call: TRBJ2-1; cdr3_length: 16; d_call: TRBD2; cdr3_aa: CASSLVASGGAVEQFF
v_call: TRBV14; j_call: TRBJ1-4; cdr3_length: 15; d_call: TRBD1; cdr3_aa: CASSLHRGGDEKLFF
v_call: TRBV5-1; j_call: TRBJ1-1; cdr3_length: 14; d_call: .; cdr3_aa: CASSLDTGNTEAFF
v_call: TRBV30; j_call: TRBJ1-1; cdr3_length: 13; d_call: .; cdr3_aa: CAWSVSGFSEAFF
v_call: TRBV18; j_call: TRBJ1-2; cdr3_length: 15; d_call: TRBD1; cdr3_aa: CASSPTWTGNYGYTF
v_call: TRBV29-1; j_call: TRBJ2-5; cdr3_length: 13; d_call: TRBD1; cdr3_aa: CSVAGTGQETQYF
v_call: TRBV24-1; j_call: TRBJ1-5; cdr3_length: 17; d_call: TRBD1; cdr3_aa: CATSDPGTGGRNQPQHF
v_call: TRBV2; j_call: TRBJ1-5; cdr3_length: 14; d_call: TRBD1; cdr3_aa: CARGGAGGYEPQHF
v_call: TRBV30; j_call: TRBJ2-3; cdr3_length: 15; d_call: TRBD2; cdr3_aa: CAWSHSGAPGDTQYF
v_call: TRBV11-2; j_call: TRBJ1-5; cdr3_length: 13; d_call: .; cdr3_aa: CASSLERGQPQHF
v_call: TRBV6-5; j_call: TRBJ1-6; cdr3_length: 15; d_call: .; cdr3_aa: CASRPDSSYNSPLHF
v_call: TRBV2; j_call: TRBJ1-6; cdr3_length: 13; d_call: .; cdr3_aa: CASRRDPNSPLHF
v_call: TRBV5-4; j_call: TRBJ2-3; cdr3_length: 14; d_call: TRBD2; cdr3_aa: CASIAGGPSDTQYF
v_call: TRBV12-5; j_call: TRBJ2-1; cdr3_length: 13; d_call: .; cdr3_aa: CASGRGFGYEQFF
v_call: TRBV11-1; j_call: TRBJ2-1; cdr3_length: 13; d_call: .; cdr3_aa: CASSLAGAGKKFF
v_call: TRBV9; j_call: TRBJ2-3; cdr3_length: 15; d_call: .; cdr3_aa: CASSTGLQPTDTQYF
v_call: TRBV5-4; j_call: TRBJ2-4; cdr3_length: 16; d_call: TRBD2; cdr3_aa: CASSLNSGRGGNIQYF
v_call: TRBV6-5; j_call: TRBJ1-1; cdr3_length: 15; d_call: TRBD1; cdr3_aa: CASIGQGNSDTEAFF
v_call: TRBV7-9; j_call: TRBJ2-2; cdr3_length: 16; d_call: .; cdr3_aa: CASTQFWCSDTGELFF
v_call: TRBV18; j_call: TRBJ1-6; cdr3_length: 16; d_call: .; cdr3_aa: CASSTRAGGDNSPLHF